The rows below give T cell receptor beta chains drawn from one sample of a study of blood T cell repertoires in COVID-19. Libraries were prepared by immunoSEQ multiplex PCR; TCRdb keeps only in-frame clonotypes and omits some of them. The table has approximately 300,000 clones, 70% to 90% seen once. The specimen was PBMCs or T cells enriched from blood (not recorded which). All receptors come from a woman under 40 who had recovered from COVID-19. Both conserved end residues are trimmed from each CDR3.

J | V | CDR3
TRBJ2-1 | TRBV27 | ASKPYSGGSSYNEQF
TRBJ1-1 | TRBV7-2 | ASREQGRGNTEAF
TRBJ1-1 | TRBV5-1 | ASSLGGLGLVEAF
TRBJ2-7 | TRBV24-1 | ATSDLKTEASYEQY
TRBJ1-5 | TRBV7-8 | ASSSAGNSNQPQH
TRBJ1-5 | TRBV28 | ASGDRNSQPQH
TRBJ1-1 | TRBV6-5 | ASREGVWAEAF
TRBJ1-2 | TRBV6-5 | ASSKRQADGYT
TRBJ2-1 | TRBV4-2 | ASSWGRGGEQF
TRBJ1-3 | TRBV5-1 | ASSPSDRAGNTIY
TRBJ2-7 | TRBV19 | ASSIRSSGPISYEQY
TRBJ2-7 | TRBV10-3 | ATGLAGVTHEQY
TRBJ2-7 | TRBV5-1 | ASSFRTGGNSYEQY
TRBJ2-7 | TRBV10-3 | AIREAQGSTYEQY
TRBJ2-1 | TRBV15 | ATSREISRVDEQF
TRBJ1-6 | TRBV9 | ASSVGQGSSPLH
TRBJ2-5 | TRBV15 | ATSRTTGGGETQY
TRBJ2-3 | TRBV4-1 | ASSQEWTSQSDTQY
TRBJ2-3 | TRBV5-5 | ASSPQADTQY
TRBJ1-2 | TRBV2 | AGRQGGNYGYT
TRBJ2-1 | TRBV19 | ASSRSGDEQF
TRBJ1-1 | TRBV5-8 | ASSLYRGYTEAF
TRBJ1-4 | TRBV6-5 | ASSYSTGGQGEKLF
TRBJ1-4 | TRBV7-2 | ASSLYKGPNEKLF
TRBJ2-6 | TRBV19 | ASKNTGTGGISGANVLT
TRBJ2-3 | TRBV7-9 | ASSISGSGADTQY
TRBJ2-3 | TRBV5-1 | ASSLGTVSTDTQY
TRBJ2-7 | TRBV7-9 | ASSSTGVEQY
TRBJ2-3 | TRBV5-1 | ASSLGAGFTDTQY
TRBJ1-1 | TRBV27 | ASSFAENTEAF
TRBJ1-1 | TRBV5-1 | ASSLEQGRTEAF
TRBJ2-2 | TRBV5-1 | ASSLWYSGSSGELF
TRBJ2-1 | TRBV9 | ASSVGEGKYNEQF
TRBJ2-7 | TRBV7-9 | ASSYRDRTYEQY
TRBJ1-6 | TRBV27 | ASSPLRGGSRDSPLH
TRBJ2-2 | TRBV7-9 | ASSTYPAVAGRPGSGTGELF
TRBJ1-6 | TRBV11-2 | ASSSNRGPRGTPLH
TRBJ2-1 | TRBV5-6 | ASSLAPSSYNEQF
TRBJ1-2 | TRBV28 | ASTLTGGAGGYT
TRBJ2-5 | TRBV29-1 | SVGLRMQETQY
TRBJ2-5 | TRBV24-1 | ATSDSNSGSSKTQY